This T cell receptor (beta chain) was profiled in a study of blood T cell repertoires in COVID-19. Across the study: Italy, Spain and the United States were the sources of the convalescent and acute COVID-19 samples.

TCRdb's copy holds only in-frame clones and misses some; the assay was immunoSEQ multiplex PCR. This sample carries roughly 340,000 clones, about nine tenths of them seen once, and the ten largest clones take approximately 7.4%. This CDR3 comprises 14 residues. Unmatched junction bases numbered 1, after V lost 4 bases and J lost 4 bases. Germline CDR1 reads SGHTA; CDR2 reads FQGNSA. Sequencing used peripheral blood. The TCR sequence derives from a woman between 70 and 85 years old with COVID-19, enrolled during active disease. V is TRBV7-2 and J is TRBJ1-1; 12 bases map to TRBD1. The CDR3 loop is CASSWDRGRTEAFF. In DNA form, the CDR3 reads TGTGCCAGCAGCTGGGACAGGGGGCGCACTGAAGCTTTCTTT.